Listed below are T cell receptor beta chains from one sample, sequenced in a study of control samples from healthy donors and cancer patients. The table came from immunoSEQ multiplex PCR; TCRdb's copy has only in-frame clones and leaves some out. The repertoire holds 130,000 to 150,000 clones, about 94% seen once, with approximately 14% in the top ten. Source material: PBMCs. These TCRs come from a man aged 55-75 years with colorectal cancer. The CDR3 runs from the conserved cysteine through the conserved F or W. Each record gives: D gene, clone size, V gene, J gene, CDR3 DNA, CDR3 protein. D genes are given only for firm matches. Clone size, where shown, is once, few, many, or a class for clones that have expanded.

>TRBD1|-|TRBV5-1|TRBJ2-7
TGCGCCAGCAGTCGGGGACAGGGTCCCTACGAGCAGTACTTC
CASSRGQGPYEQYF
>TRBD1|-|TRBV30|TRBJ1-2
TGTGCCTGGAGTGATATAGGGGGCGCCGGCGGCTACACCTTC
CAWSDIGGAGGYTF
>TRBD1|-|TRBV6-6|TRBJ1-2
TGTGCCAGCACCCGACAGGGGACCTCATATGGCTACACCTTC
CASTRQGTSYGYTF
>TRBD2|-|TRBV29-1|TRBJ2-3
TGCACCGACACTAGCGGTTCTAGCACAGATACGCAGTATTTT
CTDTSGSSTDTQYF
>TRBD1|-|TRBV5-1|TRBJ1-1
TGCGCCAGCAGCTTGCGGGGGACAGGGGGACCTGAAGCTTTCTTT
CASSLRGTGGPEAFF
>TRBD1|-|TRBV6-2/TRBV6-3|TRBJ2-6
TGTGCCAGCAGTTCCCAAACAGGGGCTGGGGCCAACGTCCTGACTTTC
CASSSQTGAGANVLTF
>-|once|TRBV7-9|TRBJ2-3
TGTGCCAGCAGCTTAATCGAAGATACGCAGTATTTT
CASSLIEDTQYF
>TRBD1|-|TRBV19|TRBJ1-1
TGTGCCAGTAGTACCGGGACAGGTCGGGCCACTGAAGCTTTCTTT
CASSTGTGRATEAFF
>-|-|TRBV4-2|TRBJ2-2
TGTGCCAGCAGCCAAGATCTGGCGGGACGGGAGCTGTTTTTT
CASSQDLAGRELFF
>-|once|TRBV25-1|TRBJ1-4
TGTGCCAGCAGTGAATTCCAACCGGCAACTAATGAAAAACTGTTTTTT
CASSEFQPATNEKLFF
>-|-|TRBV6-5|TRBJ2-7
TGTGCCAGCAACCAAGACATCAATTCCTACGAGCAGTACTTC
CASNQDINSYEQYF
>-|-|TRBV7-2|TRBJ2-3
TGTGCCAGCAGCTTAGCAGGGGTCTTAACAGATACGCAGTATTTT
CASSLAGVLTDTQYF
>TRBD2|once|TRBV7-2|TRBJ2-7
TGTGCCAGCAGCTTAGTTGGGGGGGTGTCGACCTACGAGCAGTACTTC
CASSLVGGVSTYEQYF
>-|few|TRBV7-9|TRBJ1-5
TGTGCCAGCAGATTTAATAGCAATCAGCCCCAGCATTTT
CASRFNSNQPQHF
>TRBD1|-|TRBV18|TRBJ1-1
TGTGCCAGCTCACCTGGGGACAGGGGACGGCAAGCTTTCTTT
CASSPGDRGRQAFF
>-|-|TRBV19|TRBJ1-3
TGTGCCAGCCGAACTTTCTCTGGAAACACCATATATTTT
CASRTFSGNTIYF
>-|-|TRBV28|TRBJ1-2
TGTGCCAGCAGTTTTGATCGAAACTATGGCTACACCTTC
CASSFDRNYGYTF
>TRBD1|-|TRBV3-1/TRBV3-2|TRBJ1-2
TGTGCCAGCAGAGAACAGGGGGGAGGCTATGGCTACACCTTC
CASREQGGGYGYTF
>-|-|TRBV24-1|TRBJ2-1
TGTGCCACCTCAGACGGGCGGTCCTACAATGAGCAGTTCTTC
CATSDGRSYNEQFF
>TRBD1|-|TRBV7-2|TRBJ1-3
TGTGCCAGCAGCCCCAACAGGGGCTCTGGAAACACCATATATTTT
CASSPNRGSGNTIYF
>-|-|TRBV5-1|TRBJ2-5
TGCGCCAGCAGCTTGGGGCAGGACGGGGAGACCCAGTACTTC
CASSLGQDGETQYF
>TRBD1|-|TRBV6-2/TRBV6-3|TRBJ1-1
TGTGCCAGCAGCCGGGACAGGGCGACCGTGAACACTGAAGCTTTCTTT
CASSRDRATVNTEAFF
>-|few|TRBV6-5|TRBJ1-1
TGTGCCAGCAGTTACTCCGATATGAACACTGAAGCTTTCTTT
CASSYSDMNTEAFF
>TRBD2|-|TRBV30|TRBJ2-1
TGTGCCTGGAGTGTTTTCGCGGGGGGGCCCAATGAGCAGTTCTTC
CAWSVFAGGPNEQFF
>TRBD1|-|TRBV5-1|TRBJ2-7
TGCGCCAGCAGCACGGACAGGTACCCCTCCTACGAGCAGTACTTC
CASSTDRYPSYEQYF
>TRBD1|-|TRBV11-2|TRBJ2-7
TGTGCCAGCAGAACCGGGACAGGGACGAGTCGGGATCTTTACGAGCAGTACTTC
CASRTGTGTSRDLYEQYF
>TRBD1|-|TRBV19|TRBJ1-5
TGTGCCAGTATTCGGACAGGGGGCAGCAATCAGCCCCAGCATTTT
CASIRTGGSNQPQHF